Listed below are T cell receptor beta chains from one sample, sequenced in a study of cytotoxic CD8 clonotypes in ibrutinib-treated CLL. Assay: immunoSEQ multiplex PCR; the TCRdb copy retains only in-frame clones and omits some. The repertoire holds some 200,000 clones, with roughly 77% as singletons. This material consisted of PBMCs, taken after 12 months of ibrutinib treatment. These TCRs come from a human donor with chronic lymphocytic leukemia. Both conserved end residues are trimmed from each CDR3. Clone sizes are given selectively: once, few, many, or a class where the clone is expanded.

TRBJ2-2	TRBV18	NA	ASSGTANTGELF
TRBJ2-5	TRBV2	NA	ASLSVAGETQY
TRBJ1-2	TRBV11-2	NA	ASSWGSAGYT
TRBJ1-2	TRBV30	NA	AWSVLRVYGYT
TRBJ1-1	TRBV30	few	AWSRRMAGEAF
TRBJ1-1	TRBV28	NA	ASRDRRGVSEAF
TRBJ1-2	TRBV6-5	few	ASSYAGSRYGYT
TRBJ2-5	TRBV25-1	NA	ATRGGAGETQY
TRBJ2-6	TRBV18	NA	ASAGQINSGANVLT
TRBJ2-7	TRBV9	NA	ANPPPYEQY
TRBJ1-1	TRBV7-9	NA	ASSLAGQGDFRRHLEAF
TRBJ1-2	TRBV6-5	NA	ASSPGGGGLGYT
TRBJ2-5	TRBV7-2	NA	ASRAQGGLGETQY
TRBJ1-5	TRBV9	NA	ASSASGTVDQPQH
TRBJ1-1	TRBV7-2	few	ASKQGTSAF
TRBJ2-2	TRBV5-1	NA	ASSVGQGVWNTGELF
TRBJ1-2	TRBV5-1	NA	ASRDQNYGYT
TRBJ1-1	TRBV18	NA	ASSPPGPPEAF
TRBJ1-2	TRBV30	few	AWSVHPPGRANYGYT
TRBJ1-1	TRBV7-3	NA	ASSSGRGAEAF
TRBJ2-3	TRBV5-1	NA	ASRKGTSVFDTQY
TRBJ1-5	TRBV6-5	NA	ASSYSSSRGQPQH
TRBJ1-6	TRBV2	NA	ASSLGAIPYNSPLH
TRBJ1-2	TRBV30	NA	AWSRDRTVGGYT
TRBJ1-6	TRBV2	NA	ASSVRGLGNSPLH
TRBJ1-4	TRBV9	NA	ASSPQQGMIEKLF
TRBJ1-1	TRBV4-3	NA	ASSQGVEFGAF
TRBJ2-1	TRBV5-1	NA	ASSLPGLAGNEQF
TRBJ2-3	TRBV5-1	NA	ASSFEGGLSQY
TRBJ1-6	TRBV2	few	ASSGGGPSPLH
TRBJ2-7	TRBV30	NA	AWRSAGEGYEQY
TRBJ2-1	TRBV2	NA	ASRISGSSYNEQF
TRBJ1-6	TRBV6-6	few	ASGVYNSPLH
TRBJ1-4	TRBV7-9	NA	ASSLSSGTNEKLF
TRBJ1-1	TRBV30	few	AWSEVGAGGAF
TRBJ2-4	TRBV30	NA	AWSKRGGGQNIQY
TRBJ2-1	TRBV4-3	NA	ASSPGLAGQSSYNEQF
TRBJ1-5	TRBV2	few	ASRHRVGNQPQH
TRBJ1-2	TRBV5-3	NA	ARSSPPYKETNYGYT
TRBJ1-4	TRBV7-9	few	ASSLAMGQEREKLF
TRBJ2-3	TRBV6-1	NA	ASSADSATDTQY
TRBJ1-2	TRBV4-1	few	ASSPGTWDGYT
TRBJ1-3	TRBV5-6	NA	ASSPRVGYVRNGNTIY
TRBJ1-6	TRBV2	NA	ASSGQGGESPLH
TRBJ2-6	TRBV18	NA	ASSPPGSGSSGANVLT
TRBJ1-6	TRBV9	NA	ASSVMDLFSYNSPLH
TRBJ2-1	TRBV9	NA	ASSVWEGGHEQF